This T cell receptor beta chain was captured by sequencing in a study of blood T cell repertoires in COVID-19. Study background: From T cells, B-cell-depleted T cells, or PBMCs came the material, which was cDNA or gDNA.

The V gene's germline CDR1 is LGHDT and CDR2 YNNKEL (reference sequence). V lost 6 bases and J lost 4; bases outside the gene matches: 15. This CDR3 region has 17 residues. Study processing details: How many nucleated cells were present was estimated from reference gene primer amplification. Libraries were prepared by immunoSEQ multiplex PCR; TCRdb keeps only in-frame clonotypes and omits some of them. V and J calls and clone size are copied from that table; D and trimming were computed from the DNA. The sample holds over 200,000 clones, roughly 82% seen once. Sequenced material: peripheral blood. This receptor was identified in a man aged 40-50 years who had recovered from COVID-19. The rearrangement links TRBV3-1 (or the pseudogene TRBV3-2) to TRBJ2-5; TRBD2 aligns across 9 bases. CDR3 amino acids: CASRYLAGNVIGETQYF. The CDR3 nucleotides are TGTGCCAGCAGATACCTAGCGGGGAATGTGATTGGAGAGACCCAGTACTTC.